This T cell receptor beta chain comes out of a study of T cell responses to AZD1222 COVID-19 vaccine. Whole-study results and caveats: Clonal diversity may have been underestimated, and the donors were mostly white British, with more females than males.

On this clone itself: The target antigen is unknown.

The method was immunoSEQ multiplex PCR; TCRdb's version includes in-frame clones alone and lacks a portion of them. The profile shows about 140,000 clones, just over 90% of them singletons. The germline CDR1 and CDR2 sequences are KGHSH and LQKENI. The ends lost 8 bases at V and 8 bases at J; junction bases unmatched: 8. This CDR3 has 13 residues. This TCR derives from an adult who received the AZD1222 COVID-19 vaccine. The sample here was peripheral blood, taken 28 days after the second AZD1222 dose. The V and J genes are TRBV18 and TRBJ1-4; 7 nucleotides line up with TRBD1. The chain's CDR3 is CASAQGWGEKLFF. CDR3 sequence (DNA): TGTGCCAGCGCACAGGGGTGGGGAGAAAAACTGTTTTTT.